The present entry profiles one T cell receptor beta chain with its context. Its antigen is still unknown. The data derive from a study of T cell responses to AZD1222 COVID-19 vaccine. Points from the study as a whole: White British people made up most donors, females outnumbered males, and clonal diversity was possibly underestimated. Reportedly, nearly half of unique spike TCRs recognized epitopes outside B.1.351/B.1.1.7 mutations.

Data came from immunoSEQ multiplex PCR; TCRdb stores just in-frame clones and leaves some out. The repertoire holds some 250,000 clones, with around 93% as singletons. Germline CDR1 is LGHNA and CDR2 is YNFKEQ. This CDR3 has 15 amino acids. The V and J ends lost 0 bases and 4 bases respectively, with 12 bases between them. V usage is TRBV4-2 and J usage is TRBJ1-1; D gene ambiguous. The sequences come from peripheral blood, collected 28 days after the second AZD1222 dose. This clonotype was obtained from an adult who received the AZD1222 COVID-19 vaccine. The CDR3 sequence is CASSQEGEVGTEAFF. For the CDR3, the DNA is TGTGCCAGCAGCCAAGAAGGCGAAGTTGGCACTGAAGCTTTCTTT.